Following are 27 T cell receptor beta chains from one sample sequenced in a study of cytomegalovirus exposure and HLA in healthy donors. With 60 Vbeta and 13 Jbeta primers, the PCR was carried out. Sequencing used immunoSEQ multiplex PCR; TCRdb keeps in-frame clones, though not all of them. The data hold 90,000 to 130,000 clones, with 70% observed a single time. The sample comprised PBMCs. Every receptor here comes from a man aged 25-40 years in good health and CMV-seropositive.

Only one count was recorded for this clone. J is TRBJ2-5 and V is TRBV28; 7 bases match TRBD1. V shed 5 bases and J 5 bases; nucleotides not matched to a gene: 11. The CDR3 is 15 residues long. Looked up from germline, CDR1 is MDHEN and CDR2 is SYDVKM. Here the CDR3 DNA reads TGTGCCAGCAGTCCGGGACAGTCCTTGTCCGAGACCCAGTACTTC. Translation: CASSPGQSLSETQYF.

The chain couples TRBV10-3 to TRBJ2-7; 11 bases are shared with TRBD2. The CDR3 is made up of 14 amino acids. Germline loops: CDR1 ENHRY, CDR2 SYGVKD. V trimming: 10 bases; J trimming: 1 base; junction bases outside the gene matches: 6. The CDR3 spells CATRTSGGSYEQYF. CDR3 bases: TGTGCCACCCGAACTAGCGGGGGTTCCTACGAGCAGTACTTC.

V and J are TRBV6-6 and TRBJ1-1; tentatively, D is TRBD1 (6 bases). Germline V gene sequence: CDR1 MNHNY, CDR2 SVGAGI (reference sequence). The V end was cut by 2 bases, the J end by 1 base, with 14 bases between. The length of the CDR3 is 16 residues. CDR3 in amino acids: CASSYGRTETNTEAFF. For the CDR3, the DNA is TGTGCCAGCAGTTACGGTCGGACAGAAACGAACACTGAAGCTTTCTTT.

V usage is TRBV5-4 and J usage is TRBJ2-5; weak D call: TRBD1 (6 bases). Germline V gene lookup returns CDR1 SGHNT and CDR2 YYREEE (reference sequence). The CDR3 length is 16 residues. The V and J ends lost 0 bases and 0 bases respectively, with 12 bases between them. The chain's CDR3 is CASSLGVGTHQETQYF. DNA for the CDR3: TGTGCCAGCAGCTTGGGAGTCGGGACACACCAAGAGACCCAGTACTTC.

This clone was found a few times. J is TRBJ1-2 and V is TRBV6-1, with 10 bases lining up with TRBD1. With V trimmed by 0 bases and J by 8 bases, 6 bases remained unmatched. The CDR3 runs to 15 residues. CDR1 is MNHNS and CDR2 is SASEGT in the germline V gene. The CDR3 here is CASSEARDRGWGYTF. The CDR3 region has the DNA TGTGCCAGCAGTGAAGCCCGGGACAGGGGATGGGGCTACACCTTC.

This chain links TRBV30 with TRBJ2-7; no clear D. V was pared by 4 bases and J by 3 bases, with 16 bases between. The germline CDR1 and CDR2 sequences are GTSNPN and SVGIG (reference sequence). The CDR3 extends over 14 amino acids. CDR3 nucleotide sequence: TGTGCCTGGACGGGTCAGCGATTAATCTACGAGCAGTACTTC. Protein product: CAWTGQRLIYEQYF.

The chain has TRBV5-1 and TRBJ2-7, with TRBD2 identical over 7 bases. CDR1 SGHRS and CDR2 YFSETQ come from the germline V gene. The CDR3 has 13 residues. Unmatched junction bases numbered 1, after V lost 2 bases and J lost 2 bases. The CDR3 is CASSFGTTYEQYF. CDR3 nucleotides: TGCGCCAGCAGCTTCGGGACTACCTACGAGCAGTACTTC. Full variable domain (rest looked up from reference TRBV5-1 and TRBJ2-7): KAGVTQTPRYLIKTRGQQVTLSCSPISGHRSVSWYQQTPGQGLQFLFEYFSETQRNKGNFPGRFSGRQFSNSRSEMNVSTLELGDSALYLCASSFGTTYEQYFGPGTRLTVT.

This chain joins TRBV11-2 and TRBJ2-3; 9 bases agree with TRBD1. Germline V gene sequence: CDR1 SGHAT, CDR2 FQNNGV. The junction had 12 bases not matched to a gene; V was cut back by 3 bases and J by 5 bases. The CDR3 has 17 amino acids. The CDR3 sequence: CASSFLTGGNLGDTQYF. The DNA for the CDR3 is TGTGCCAGCAGCTTTCTGACAGGGGGTAATTTAGGAGATACGCAGTATTTT.

This rearrangement joins TRBV7-9 to TRBJ2-3; TRBD2 agrees at 7 bases. Germline CDR1 and CDR2: SEHNR and FQNEAQ (reference sequence). CDR3 length equals 14 residues. V was clipped by 6 bases and J by 2 bases; unmatched bases: 5. CDR3 sequence: CASRELAFTDTQYF. The CDR3 DNA is TGTGCCAGCAGAGAACTAGCGTTCACAGATACGCAGTATTTT.

A few counts support this clone. The chain has TRBV28 and TRBJ1-4; no clear D gene. Germline loops: CDR1 MDHEN, CDR2 SYDVKM. V lost 10 bases and J 5 bases, leaving 14 bases between the germline ends. The CDR3 is made up of 13 amino acids. CDR3 sequence: CATSIPINEKLFF. The CDR3 nucleotides are TGTGCCACCAGCATCCCTATAAATGAAAAACTGTTTTTT.

The rearrangement uses TRBV27 and TRBJ1-6; 7 bases fit TRBD1. Per the germline V gene, CDR1 is MNHEY and CDR2 is SMNVEV (reference sequence). The CDR3 is made up of 15 amino acids. V was pared by 1 base and J by 7 bases, with 4 bases of the junction left unmatched. The CDR3 reads CASSLFGTENSPLHF. The DNA for the CDR3 is TGTGCCAGCAGTTTATTTGGGACAGAGAATTCACCCCTCCACTTT.

This clone was seen once. This sequence joins TRBV14 and TRBJ1-2; possibly TRBD1 for D (6 bases). Deletions cut 4 bases from V and 4 bases from J, with 16 bases between. There are 15 residues in the CDR3. Germline lookup yields CDR1 SGHDN and CDR2 FVKESK. CDR3 in amino acids: CASSPSRGFLYGYTF. CDR3 in DNA: TGTGCCAGCAGCCCCTCCAGGGGATTTCTCTATGGCTACACCTTC.

CDR3 sequence (DNA): TGCGCCAGCAGCTTTGCAGGATATAATGAAAAACTGTTTTTT. The encoded protein is CASSFAGYNEKLFF. The chain links TRBV5-1 to TRBJ1-4, with D unresolved. Germline CDR1 SGHRS, CDR2 YFSETQ. The V end lost 2 bases, the J end lost 4 bases, and 9 bases lay between the germline ends. The CDR3 length is 14 residues.

The V call is TRBV19, the J call TRBJ2-5; 9 bases agree with TRBD1. The DNA end lines up better with TRBJ2-7; the J call may be wrong. Germline V gene lookup returns CDR1 LNHDA and CDR2 SQIVND (reference sequence). CDR3 size: 14 residues. CDR3 loop: CASSPGQGGDEQYF. CDR3 sequence (DNA): TGTGCCAGTAGTCCGGGACAGGGAGGCGACGAGCAGTACTTC.

V gene TRBV5-6 combines with J gene TRBJ1-6; 9 bases are shared with TRBD1. Trimming at V came to 3 bases and at J to 8 bases, leaving 15 bases not matched to a gene. The CDR3 spans 18 residues. Per the germline V gene, CDR1 is SGHDT and CDR2 is YYEEEE. The CDR3 bases are TGTGCCAGCAGCTCCTTACAGGGGGCTGGGCTTCGAGATTCACCCCTCCACTTT. The encoded protein is CASSSLQGAGLRDSPLHF.

The CDR3, as DNA: TGTGCCAGCAGTTACGGGACTAGCTCCTACAATGAGCAGTTCTTC. It encodes CASSYGTSSYNEQFF. The chain carries TRBV27 and TRBJ2-1, with 8 bases fitting TRBD2. V dropped 4 bases and J dropped 0; count of bases not matched to a gene: 2. The CDR3 spans 15 residues. From germline, CDR1 is MNHEY and CDR2 SMNVEV (reference sequence).

The chain joins TRBV7-3 to TRBJ2-5, with D unresolved. The V gene's germline CDR1 is SGHTA and CDR2 FQGTGA. The CDR3 loop spans 13 amino acids. V was trimmed by 4 bases and J by 3 bases, leaving 9 bases between them. The CDR3 DNA reads TGTGCCAGCAGCTCCACTAAGGAAGAGACCCAGTACTTC. It specifies CASSSTKEETQYF.

This chain joins TRBV29-1 and TRBJ1-1, with D maybe TRBD1 (5 bases). Looked up from germline, CDR1 is SQVTM and CDR2 is ANQGSEA. The CDR3 length is 14 residues. Trimming took 4 bases from V and 0 from J, leaving 12 bases between them. CDR3 coding DNA: TGCAGCGTTGCCCTCGGACACCTGAACACTGAAGCTTTCTTT. Protein: CSVALGHLNTEAFF.

The chain links TRBV7-9 to TRBJ2-4, with 10 nucleotides matching TRBD2. Per the germline V gene, CDR1 is SEHNR and CDR2 is FQNEAQ (reference sequence). The CDR3 is made up of 17 amino acids. After removal of 1 base from V and 7 bases from J, the junction contained 10 bases not matched to a gene. Written as DNA, the CDR3 is TGTGCCAGCAGCTTAGTGGGTCGGCTAGCGGGAGACAACATTCAGTACTTC. It is translated as CASSLVGRLAGDNIQYF.

The chain couples TRBV5-4 to TRBJ1-2, with D possibly matching TRBD1 (6 bases). Trimming cost V 2 bases and J 4 bases, with 18 bases left between them. The CDR3 has 16 residues. CDR1 SGHNT and CDR2 YYREEE come from the germline V gene (reference sequence). CDR3 nucleotide sequence: TGTGCCAGCAGCTTTGGTGGGGAACGACAGGCCTATGGCTACACCTTC. Translating it yields CASSFGGERQAYGYTF.

CDR3 sequence reads: CASRETGGGTEAFF. The CDR3 DNA reads TGTGCCAGCAGAGAGACAGGGGGCGGCACTGAAGCTTTCTTT. The chain has TRBV25-1 and TRBJ1-1; 10 bases line up with TRBD1. The germline V gene encodes CDR1 MGHDK and CDR2 SYGVNS. This CDR3 is 14 amino acids long. J lost 4 bases, V lost 6 bases, and 5 bases had no gene match.

CDR3 protein: CASLKGAGTGELFF. The CDR3 coding sequence is TGCGCCAGCCTGAAGGGGGCGGGCACCGGGGAGCTGTTTTTT. The chain carries TRBV10-2 and TRBJ2-2; TRBD1 matches 7 bases. V shed 8 bases and J 4 bases; nucleotides not matched to a gene: 7. Germline values: CDR1 WSHSY, CDR2 SAAADI. This CDR3 region has 14 residues.

This clone appeared a few times. This chain links TRBV7-6 with TRBJ2-7, with 8 bases lining up with TRBD2. Germline CDR1 SGHVS, CDR2 FNYEAQ. There are 17 residues in the CDR3. V shed 1 base, J shed 6 bases, and the junction held 14 bases outside the gene matches. The CDR3 sequence is CASSLGASGGLPAEQYF. CDR3 in DNA: TGTGCCAGCAGCTTAGGGGCTTCGGGGGGGCTACCGGCCGAGCAGTACTTC.

A word on this clone: A read error may produce the germline difference seen at one junction end. This specimen includes other DNA sequences encoding the same CDR3. The chain employs TRBV30 and TRBJ1-2; 7 bases line up with TRBD1. CDR3 length: 14 amino acids. CDR1 is GTSNPN, CDR2 SVGIG, per germline (reference sequence). DNA for the CDR3: TGTGCCTGGAGTCCCGGGACAGCTAACTACGGCTACACCTTC. Amino acid sequence: CAWSPGTANYGYTF.

The chain couples TRBV18 to TRBJ2-7; D might be TRBD2 (6 bases). The CDR3 is made up of 12 amino acids. Germline values: CDR1 KGHSH, CDR2 LQKENI. The V end was cut by 3 bases, the J end by 4 bases, with 7 bases between. The chain's CDR3 is CASSPGGYEQYV. In nucleotides, the CDR3 is TGTGCCAGCTCACCGGGAGGTTACGAGCAGTACGTC.

V and J are TRBV7-9 and TRBJ1-4; D is uncertain. Trimming removed 1 base from V and 6 bases from J, with 6 bases in between. From germline, CDR1 is SEHNR and CDR2 FQNEAQ (reference sequence). The CDR3 runs 13 residues. The CDR3 DNA is TGTGCCAGCAGCTTAGGAGGGTATGAAAAACTGTTTTTT. Amino acids: CASSLGGYEKLFF.

This clone was seen more than once but under ten times. The rearrangement joins TRBV5-1 to TRBJ2-2; TRBD1 is a possible D gene (7 bases). V shed 4 bases and J shed 4 bases, with 17 bases lying between them. The germline gives CDR1 SGHRS, CDR2 YFSETQ. This CDR3 contains 16 residues. CDR3 nucleotides: TGCGCCAGCAGCCCCCTCCAGGGGGGTAGCACCGGGGAGCTGTTTTTT. Its protein product is CASSPLQGGSTGELFF. The full variable domain, rest sourced from reference TRBV5-1 and TRBJ2-2, is KAGVTQTPRYLIKTRGQQVTLSCSPISGHRSVSWYQQTPGQGLQFLFEYFSETQRNKGNFPGRFSGRQFSNSRSEMNVSTLELGDSALYLCASSPLQGGSTGELFFGEGSRLTVL.